Shown below are 9 T cell receptor beta chains from a single sample sequenced in a study of blood T cell repertoires in COVID-19. Clones were sequenced by immunoSEQ multiplex PCR, and TCRdb holds only the in-frame ones, with some missing. Found here are some 260,000 clones, roughly 80% of them singletons; the top ten hold 4.5% to 5%. The sample taken for sequencing was peripheral blood. Source of these receptors: a woman at least 80 years old with active or convalescent COVID-19.

The rearrangement links TRBV2 to TRBJ1-1, with TRBD1 as a possible D gene (6 bases). The CDR3 contains 15 residues. With 6 bases removed from V and 0 bases from J, the gap between germline ends came to 14 bases. The V gene's germline CDR1 is SNHLY and CDR2 FYNNEI. CDR3 DNA sequence: TGTGCCAGCAGCCCTAAGGACAGTTTGAACACTGAAGCTTTCTTT. It specifies CASSPKDSLNTEAFF.

V and J are TRBV5-1 and TRBJ1-2; D not certain. Per germline, CDR1 SGHRS and CDR2 YFSETQ. Trimming pared 0 bases from V and 4 bases from J, leaving 13 bases between. The CDR3 is made up of 15 amino acids. The CDR3: CASSLGGPGSYGYTF. DNA of the CDR3: TGCGCCAGCAGCTTGGGTGGGCCAGGCTCCTATGGCTACACCTTC. Full variable domain (rest looked up from reference TRBV5-1 and TRBJ1-2): KAGVTQTPRYLIKTRGQQVTLSCSPISGHRSVSWYQQTPGQGLQFLFEYFSETQRNKGNFPGRFSGRQFSNSRSEMNVSTLELGDSALYLCASSLGGPGSYGYTFGSGTRLTVV.

The table lists this clone with a few counts. This chain joins TRBV7-2 and TRBJ2-1; D remains ambiguous. The V end lost 0 bases, the J end lost 1 base, and 7 bases lay between the germline ends. CDR3 size: 15 residues. The germline CDR1 and CDR2 sequences are SGHTA and FQGNSA. CDR3 nucleotides: TGTGCCAGCAGCTTAGCCGCGGCTTCCTACAATGAGCAGTTCTTC. This encodes CASSLAAASYNEQFF. Full variable domain (outside the CDR3, taken from reference TRBV7-2 and TRBJ2-1): GAGVSQSPSNKVTEKGKDVELRCDPISGHTALYWYRQSLGQGLEFLIYFQGNSAPDKSGLPSDRFSAERTGGSVSTLTIQRTQQEDSAVYLCASSLAAASYNEQFFGPGTRLTVL.

Here the CDR3 DNA reads TGTGCCACCAGCAGAGCGGGACAGGGGTATGAAAAACTGTTTTTT. Translated, it gives CATSRAGQGYEKLFF. This chain joins TRBV15 and TRBJ1-4; 10 bases align to TRBD1. CDR3 size: 15 residues. Germline V gives CDR1 LNHNV, CDR2 YYDKDF (reference sequence). The ends lost 1 base at V and 6 bases at J; junction bases unmatched: 2. Full variable domain (missing parts from reference TRBV15 and TRBJ1-4): DAMVIQNPRYQVTQFGKPVTLSCSQTLNHNVMYWYQQKSSQAPKLLFHYYDKDFNNEADTPDNFQSRRPNTSFCFLDIRSPGLGDTAMYLCATSRAGQGYEKLFFGSGTQLSVL.

V gene TRBV3-1 (or the pseudogene TRBV3-2) combines with J gene TRBJ2-3, with D maybe TRBD1 (7 bases). Germline CDR1 is LGHDT and CDR2 is YNNKEL (reference sequence). V lost 4 bases and J lost 1, with 18 bases in between. The CDR3 loop spans 17 amino acids. The CDR3 DNA follows: TGTGCCAGCAGCCTGCGAGCAGGGGGGCCCGGCACAGATACGCAGTATTTT. Residues: CASSLRAGGPGTDTQYF.

J is TRBJ1-5 and V is TRBV28; 8 nucleotides match TRBD1. This CDR3 is 17 amino acids long. In germline, CDR1 is MDHEN, CDR2 SYDVKM. V lost 2 bases, J lost 2 bases, and 8 bases stayed unmatched. CDR3 in amino acids: CASSLSAGGQGNQPQHF. In DNA form, the CDR3 reads TGTGCCAGCAGTTTAAGTGCAGGGGGCCAGGGCAATCAGCCCCAGCATTTT.

The J gene is TRBJ1-1, the V gene TRBV2; no reliable D call. Trimming removed 1 base at V and 4 bases at J, with 7 bases between. This CDR3 has 13 residues. Germline V gene lookup returns CDR1 SNHLY and CDR2 FYNNEI. CDR3 DNA: TGTGCCAGCAGTGAAGGCCGGGGCACTGAAGCTTTCTTT. Its protein is CASSEGRGTEAFF.

The rearrangement uses TRBV19 and TRBJ1-5; tentative D call: TRBD1 (6 bases). The V end was cut by 0 bases, the J end by 10 bases, with 10 bases between. Germline values: CDR1 LNHDA, CDR2 SQIVND (reference sequence). CDR3 length equals 13 residues. The DNA of the CDR3 is TGTGCCAGTAGTATAGATTTCAGGGGTCCCCAGCATTTT. Its protein product is CASSIDFRGPQHF.

This clone is a singleton in its sample. The chain couples TRBV28 to TRBJ2-7; 11 nucleotides line up with TRBD2. This CDR3 contains 18 residues. Germline V gene sequence: CDR1 MDHEN, CDR2 SYDVKM. The J segment lost 6 bases and the V segment lost 2 bases, leaving 15 bases of the junction unmatched. CDR3 in amino acids: CASSLPHPSSGRSSEQYF. The CDR3 nucleotides are TGTGCCAGCAGTTTACCCCACCCATCTAGCGGGAGGTCGAGCGAGCAGTACTTC.